The 5 T cell receptor beta chains below were found in one sample sequenced in a study of cytomegalovirus exposure and HLA in healthy donors. Use of 60 Vbeta and 13 Jbeta primers characterized the PCR. The protocol was immunoSEQ multiplex PCR, while the TCRdb copy is restricted to in-frame clones and leaves out a portion. In the table there are 130,000 or so clones, around four fifths of which are singletons. The sequencing sample was made of PBMCs. The receptors were gathered from a female donor in good health and CMV-seronegative.

This clone was seen a few times. The rearrangement uses TRBV28 and TRBJ1-4; TRBD1 matches 7 bases. The junction had 18 bases not matched to a gene; V was cut back by 6 bases and J by 8 bases. The germline V gene encodes CDR1 MDHEN and CDR2 SYDVKM. This CDR3 has 17 amino acids. CDR3 in DNA: TGTGCCAGCAGGAGTAACCCGGGACAGAAGGATGAGGAAAAACTGTTTTTT. Residues: CASRSNPGQKDEEKLFF.

The genes are TRBV28 and TRBJ2-5; 8 positions agree with TRBD2. The CDR3 has 16 residues. The junction had 10 bases not matched to a gene; V was cut back by 2 bases and J by 5 bases. The germline V gene encodes CDR1 MDHEN and CDR2 SYDVKM. The chain's CDR3 is CASSLAGGRPRETQYF. CDR3 nucleotides: TGTGCCAGCAGTTTAGCTGGCGGGAGGCCGCGGGAGACCCAGTACTTC.

This chain joins TRBV19 and TRBJ1-3, with D unclear. Looked up from germline, CDR1 is LNHDA and CDR2 is SQIVND (reference sequence). V was cut by 6 bases and J by 4 bases, with 16 bases left in between. This CDR3 spans 15 amino acids. CDR3 nucleotides: TGTGCCAGTAGACTCCGGGGTAGATTCGGAAACACCATATATTTT. Translation gives CASRLRGRFGNTIYF.

The chain is built from TRBV2 and TRBJ2-2; tentative D call: TRBD1 (6 bases). V was pared by 6 bases and J by 5 bases, with 13 bases between. The length of the CDR3 is 14 residues. Per germline, CDR1 SNHLY and CDR2 FYNNEI. The CDR3: CASRLQGSTGELFF. DNA of the CDR3: TGTGCCAGCAGGCTTCAGGGGAGTACCGGGGAGCTGTTTTTT.

V and J are TRBV19 and TRBJ1-2, with TRBD1 matching 9 bases. The CDR3 is 15 amino acids. V gave up 5 bases and J gave up 0 bases; unmatched junction bases: 4. Germline loops: CDR1 LNHDA, CDR2 SQIVND (reference sequence). The CDR3 is CASSPGTGTNYGYTF. DNA of the CDR3: TGTGCCAGTAGTCCGGGGACAGGGACTAACTATGGCTACACCTTC.